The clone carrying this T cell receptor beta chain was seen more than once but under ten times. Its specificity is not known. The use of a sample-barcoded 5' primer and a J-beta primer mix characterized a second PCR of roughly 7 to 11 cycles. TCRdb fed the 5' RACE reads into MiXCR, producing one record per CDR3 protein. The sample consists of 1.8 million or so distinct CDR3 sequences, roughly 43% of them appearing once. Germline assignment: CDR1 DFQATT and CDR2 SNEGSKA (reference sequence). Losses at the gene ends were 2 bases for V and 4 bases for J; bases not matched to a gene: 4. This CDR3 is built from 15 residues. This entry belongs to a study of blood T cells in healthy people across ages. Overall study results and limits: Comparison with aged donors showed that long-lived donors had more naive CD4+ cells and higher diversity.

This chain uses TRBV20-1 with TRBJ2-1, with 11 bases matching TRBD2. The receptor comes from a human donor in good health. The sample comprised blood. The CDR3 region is CSARHIAGGYNEQFF. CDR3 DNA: TGCAGTGCTAGACACATAGCGGGGGGGTACAATGAGCAGTTCTTC.